Presented here are 29 T cell receptor beta chains from one specimen sequenced in a study of T cell responses to AZD1222 COVID-19 vaccine. Profiled with immunoSEQ multiplex PCR; TCRdb holds only in-frame clones, not every one. Seen here are about 110,000 clones, more than 70% observed once, and the top ten hold about 3.3%. This sample comprised peripheral blood, obtained on day 0 of MenACWY control vaccination. Receptors were obtained from an adult in good health.

The rearrangement links TRBV11-2 to TRBJ1-1; no clear D. The V end lost 6 bases, the J end lost 7 bases, and 21 bases lay between the germline ends. CDR3 size: 15 residues. CDR1 SGHAT and CDR2 FQNNGV come from the germline V gene. CDR3 sequence reads: CASSLARTAGSEAFF. CDR3 nucleotides: TGTGCCAGCAGTCTAGCCCGGACGGCCGGGAGTGAAGCTTTCTTT.

The V call is TRBV18, the J call TRBJ1-2; the D gene is possibly TRBD1 (5 bases). The V end lost 0 bases, the J end lost 0 bases, and 8 bases lay between the germline ends. In germline, CDR1 is KGHSH, CDR2 LQKENI. CDR3 length: 15 residues. For the CDR3, the DNA is TGTGCCAGCTCACCACCGGGGGTCACTAACTATGGCTACACCTTC. It yields the protein CASSPPGVTNYGYTF.

This clone was seen just once. The J gene is TRBJ1-2, the V gene TRBV7-9; D is ambiguous. Germline lookup yields CDR1 SEHNR and CDR2 FQNEAQ (reference sequence). V dropped 0 bases and J dropped 7 bases, with 12 bases sitting between them. This CDR3 contains 14 residues. CDR3 DNA sequence: TGTGCCAGCAGCTTAGCGGGTACCGGGTTTGGCTACACCTTC. Encoded protein: CASSLAGTGFGYTF.

V is TRBV6-5 and J is TRBJ2-7; tentatively, D is TRBD1 (5 bases). There are 13 residues in the CDR3. Germline CDR1 MNHEY, CDR2 SVGAGI. V lost 4 bases and J lost 3, with 10 bases in between. The chain's CDR3 is CASSSPQDYEQYF. The CDR3 DNA sequence: TGTGCCAGCAGTTCCCCACAGGACTACGAGCAGTACTTC.

J is TRBJ1-1 and V is TRBV28; maybe TRBD1 (6 bases). The CDR3 consists of 13 residues. Germline-derived CDR1 and CDR2 are MDHEN and SYDVKM. V shed 5 bases and J shed 11 bases, with 18 bases lying between them. The CDR3 loop reads CASSEQGFTYAFF. CDR3 nucleotide sequence: TGTGCCAGCAGTGAACAGGGTTTCACTTACGCTTTCTTT.

The V and J genes are TRBV11-3 and TRBJ2-1; 8 bases are a match to TRBD2. CDR1 and CDR2 (germline): SGHNT, YENEEA. After removal of 5 bases from V and 0 bases from J, the junction contained 12 bases not matched to a gene. This CDR3 comprises 18 residues. The CDR3 DNA is TGTGCCAGCAGCCCGGGGGGGGGTACGGCGAGCTCCTACAATGAGCAGTTCTTC. Protein sequence: CASSPGGGTASSYNEQFF.

The table lists this clone with a few counts. The genes are TRBV10-3 and TRBJ1-2; 9 positions agree with TRBD1. V trimming: 3 bases; J trimming: 0 bases; junction bases outside the gene matches: 2. Germline V lookup: CDR1 ENHRY, CDR2 SYGVKD. The CDR3 covers 15 residues. Here the CDR3 DNA reads TGTGCCATCAGTGAAACAGGGGGCGCTAACTATGGCTACACCTTC. This sequence encodes CAISETGGANYGYTF.

The gene calls are TRBV7-2 and TRBJ1-1; D not resolved. The germline V gene encodes CDR1 SGHTA and CDR2 FQGNSA. V shed 2 bases and J shed 0 bases, with 10 bases lying between them. This CDR3 comprises 15 residues. This CDR3 reads CASSLWLGMNTEAFF. CDR3 coding DNA: TGTGCCAGCAGCTTATGGTTAGGGATGAACACTGAAGCTTTCTTT.

V gene TRBV29-1 combines with J gene TRBJ1-2; D remains ambiguous. The CDR3 has 12 residues. Looked up from germline, CDR1 is SQVTM and CDR2 is ANQGSEA. Deletions cut 4 bases from V and 3 bases from J, with 9 bases between. The CDR3 DNA reads TGCAGCGTTGGAGGGCAGGACTATGGCTACACCTTC. Protein product: CSVGGQDYGYTF.

This chain connects TRBV6-5 to TRBJ1-2; no firm D call. CDR1 and CDR2 (germline): MNHEY, SVGAGI. V dropped 8 bases and J dropped 5 bases, with 12 bases sitting between them. The CDR3 sequence is 12 residues long. The DNA for the CDR3 is TGTGCCAGCGAGACGGATACTTATGGCTACACCTTC. The encoded protein is CASETDTYGYTF.

The chain employs TRBV9 and TRBJ2-7; TRBD2 is a possible D gene (6 bases). Between the trimmed V and J ends, which lost 3 bases and 0 bases, there was a span of 13 bases. The CDR3 consists of 15 residues. Per germline, CDR1 SGDLS and CDR2 YYNGEE. The DNA for the CDR3 is TGTGCCAGCAGCGCCCGGGACTCCAGCTCCTACGAGCAGTACTTC. Translated, it gives CASSARDSSSYEQYF.

The V and J genes are TRBV6-7 and TRBJ2-5; possible D gene TRBD2, 7 bases. TRBV6-7 is annotated as an ORF whose role is uncertain. This CDR3 has 16 amino acids. V was clipped by 2 bases and J by 3 bases, with 16 bases between them. This chain's CDR3 is CASSYDNGGRKETQYF. CDR3 coding DNA: TGTGCCAGCAGTTACGATAACGGGGGGCGAAAAGAGACCCAGTACTTC.

This clone appeared once. The chain carries TRBV7-2 and TRBJ2-5; TRBD2 matches 11 bases. The germline gives CDR1 SGHTA, CDR2 FQGNSA. V shed 5 bases, J shed 5 bases, and the junction held 10 bases outside the gene matches. This CDR3 region has 16 residues. CDR3 sequence (DNA): TGTGCCAGCAGCAGGGATAGCGGGGGGGTCCGGGAGACCCAGTACTTC. It codes for CASSRDSGGVRETQYF.

This clone turned up a few times. V gene TRBV27 combines with J gene TRBJ1-6; possibly TRBD1 for D (5 bases). CDR1 and CDR2 from the germline V gene are MNHEY and SMNVEV (reference sequence). The V end was cut by 5 bases, the J end by 13 bases, with 15 bases between. The CDR3 has 13 amino acids. CDR3 loop: CASSPNGDFPLHF. The CDR3 DNA follows: TGTGCCAGCAGTCCAAACGGGGACTTCCCCCTCCACTTT.

This clone occurred once. V usage is TRBV3-1 (or the pseudogene TRBV3-2) and J usage is TRBJ2-1, with D possibly matching TRBD1 (5 bases). The CDR3 has 16 amino acids. CDR1 and CDR2 (germline): LGHDT, YNNKEL (reference sequence). Trimming cost V 4 bases and J 0 bases, with 13 bases left between them. The CDR3 nucleotides read TGTGCCAGCAGCCCTACAGGCCACCGCTCCTACAATGAGCAGTTCTTC. This gives the protein CASSPTGHRSYNEQFF.

V and J are TRBV6-2 or TRBV6-3 and TRBJ2-7; D is unclear. The CDR3 has 16 amino acids. Germline values: CDR1 MNHEY, CDR2 SVGEGT. V was clipped by 3 bases and J by 3 bases, with 18 bases between them. The CDR3 sequence is CASSYIPPYMSYEQYF. Here the CDR3 DNA reads TGTGCCAGCAGTTATATTCCCCCCTACATGAGCTACGAGCAGTACTTC.

This chain joins TRBV4-1 and TRBJ1-5, with D uncertain. Germline CDR1 reads MGHRA; CDR2 reads YSYEKL. V dropped 0 bases and J dropped 5 bases, with 8 bases sitting between them. This CDR3 contains 14 residues. The CDR3 nucleotides read TGCGCCAGCAGCCAAGAAGATGGGTATCAGCCCCAGCATTTT. Protein: CASSQEDGYQPQHF.

This clone appeared a single time. At one end, the junction sequence differs from germline, possibly due to a read error. The rearrangement links TRBV7-7 to TRBJ2-5; D uncertain. CDR1 and CDR2 (germline): SSHAT, FNYEAQ (reference sequence). The CDR3 contains 14 residues. The CDR3 region has the DNA TGTGCTAGCAGCTTAGTATCCTCCGGAGAGACCCAGTACTTC. Residues: CASSLVSSGETQYF.

This chain links TRBV7-8 with TRBJ1-5; D perhaps matches TRBD1 (5 bases). The CDR3 covers 15 residues. From germline, CDR1 is SGHVS and CDR2 FQNEAQ. Trimming removed 2 bases at V and 4 bases at J, with 12 bases between. CDR3 nucleotides: TGTGCCAGCAGCTTATTTGGGGCAGGGAATCAGCCCCAGCATTTT. It yields the protein CASSLFGAGNQPQHF. Combining the CDR3 with reference TRBV7-8 and TRBJ1-5 gives the whole variable domain GAGVSQSPRYKVAKRGQDVALRCDPISGHVSLFWYQQALGQGPEFLTYFQNEAQLDKSGLPSDRFFAERPEGSVSTLKIQRTQQEDSAVYLCASSLFGAGNQPQHFGDGTRLSIL.

The V gene is TRBV28, the J gene TRBJ1-2; D unclear. The germline CDR1 and CDR2 sequences are MDHEN and SYDVKM. The CDR3 is made up of 14 amino acids. V was clipped by 2 bases and J by 4 bases, with 11 bases between them. DNA of the CDR3: TGTGCCAGCAGTTTACTGGGTATGTCCTATGGCTACACCTTC. Translated: CASSLLGMSYGYTF.

The chain employs TRBV4-3 and TRBJ2-5, with 7 bases that match TRBD1. Germline V CDR1 and CDR2: LGHNA, YSLEER. V was clipped by 2 bases and J by 4 bases; unmatched bases: 10. The CDR3 has 16 amino acids. The CDR3 bases are TGCGCCAGCAGCCAAACCCGGGACAGCCTAACAGAGACCCAGTACTTC. This encodes CASSQTRDSLTETQYF.

The chain uses TRBV29-1 and TRBJ2-3; TRBD2 aligns across 8 bases. Looked up from germline, CDR1 is SQVTM and CDR2 is ANQGSEA. This CDR3 comprises 13 residues. The V segment lost 3 bases and the J segment 4 bases; nucleotides outside the gene matches: 3. CDR3 loop: CSVDRGGPDTQYF. The CDR3 bases are TGCAGCGTTGATCGGGGGGGCCCAGATACGCAGTATTTT.

CDR3 nucleotides: TGTGCCAGCAGTTTAACGTTTCAGATTAACAATGAGCAGTTCTTC. Translating gives CASSLTFQINNEQFF. The rearrangement joins TRBV28 to TRBJ2-1; D is ambiguous. Germline CDR1 is MDHEN and CDR2 is SYDVKM. This CDR3 comprises 15 residues. V dropped 2 bases and J dropped 5 bases, with 13 bases sitting between them.

The rearrangement links TRBV28 to TRBJ1-5; D may be TRBD1 (6 bases). The CDR3 spans 15 residues. The germline V gene encodes CDR1 MDHEN and CDR2 SYDVKM. Deletions cut 7 bases from V and 0 bases from J, with 13 bases between. The CDR3 sequence: CASTQDRPSNQPQHF. DNA of the CDR3: TGTGCCAGCACCCAGGACAGACCTAGCAATCAGCCCCAGCATTTT.

The rearrangement links TRBV10-2 to TRBJ2-1; 10 nucleotides align to TRBD2. This CDR3 spans 15 amino acids. The junction had 11 bases not matched to a gene; V was cut back by 7 bases and J by 8 bases. CDR1 is WSHSY and CDR2 is SAAADI in the germline V gene. CDR3 region: CASTQAGGPVDEQFF. DNA for the CDR3: TGCGCCAGCACCCAAGCGGGGGGGCCGGTGGATGAGCAGTTCTTC.

The chain couples TRBV7-3 to TRBJ1-1; D gene unclear. This CDR3 region has 13 residues. V lost 5 bases and J lost 8, with 15 bases in between. Germline-derived CDR1 and CDR2 are SGHTA and FQGTGA. The CDR3 bases are TGTGCCAGCAGCCCGCGTGGCTTGGAGGAAGCTTTCTTT. It translates to CASSPRGLEEAFF.

This rearrangement joins TRBV28 to TRBJ1-1; 12 nucleotides agree with TRBD1. V shed 5 bases, J shed 5 bases, and the junction held 12 bases outside the gene matches. The CDR3 length is 17 residues. The germline V gene encodes CDR1 MDHEN and CDR2 SYDVKM. CDR3 nucleotides: TGTGCCAGCAGTCAACCGGGACAGGGGGCGAGGGAGACTGAAGCTTTCTTT. It specifies CASSQPGQGARETEAFF.

The chain uses TRBV19 and TRBJ1-6; 7 nucleotides match TRBD1. This CDR3 region has 15 residues. The germline V gene has CDR1 LNHDA and CDR2 SQIVND (reference sequence). The V gene end was trimmed by 4 bases and the J gene end by 9 bases; junction bases not matched to a gene: 9. For the CDR3, the DNA is TGTGCCAGTAGTACAGACAGGGTAACGCTTTCACCCCTCCACTTT. Translating it yields CASSTDRVTLSPLHF.

The chain carries TRBV6-4 and TRBJ2-1; 13 bases fit TRBD2. The CDR3 loop spans 18 amino acids. Germline loops: CDR1 MRHNA, CDR2 SNTAGT. Trimming removed 6 bases from V and 4 bases from J; junction bases left unmatched: 12. The CDR3 DNA is TGTGCCAGCAGATCAGGACTAGCGGGGGCCGGCCATTACAATGAGCAGTTCTTC. Amino acid sequence: CASRSGLAGAGHYNEQFF.